This T cell receptor (beta chain) was profiled in a study of naive and memory T cell subsets. This clonotype was picked up a small number of times. Alpha and beta constant region primers primed reverse transcription for blood and skin samples. Amplification of ligated cDNA took four PCR rounds with SP2 and nested alpha and beta constant primers. Using its own MiXCR run on the UMI-ligation and nested PCR reads, TCRdb lists one record per CDR3 protein. The sample has 15,000 to 20,000 distinct CDR3 sequences, approximately 9.6% seen once. V gave up 6 bases and J gave up 4 bases; unmatched junction bases: 11. This CDR3 comprises 16 residues. Germline assignment: CDR1 MNHNY and CDR2 SVGAGI (reference sequence). Treatment reported: skin biopsy from PPD injection site in Mantoux-positive individual. Reverse transcription used DNase-treated unsorted total RNA, aiming for roughly 1 to 1000 ng.

This sample comprised skin, obtained from a tuberculin skin test site. The receptor's source is an adult in good health. The chain combines TRBV6-6 with TRBJ2-1; 8 bases are shared with TRBD1. The CDR3 DNA is TGTGCCAGCAGAACTCAACCGGGACAGGAATACAATGAGCAGTTCTTC. It translates to CASRTQPGQEYNEQFF.